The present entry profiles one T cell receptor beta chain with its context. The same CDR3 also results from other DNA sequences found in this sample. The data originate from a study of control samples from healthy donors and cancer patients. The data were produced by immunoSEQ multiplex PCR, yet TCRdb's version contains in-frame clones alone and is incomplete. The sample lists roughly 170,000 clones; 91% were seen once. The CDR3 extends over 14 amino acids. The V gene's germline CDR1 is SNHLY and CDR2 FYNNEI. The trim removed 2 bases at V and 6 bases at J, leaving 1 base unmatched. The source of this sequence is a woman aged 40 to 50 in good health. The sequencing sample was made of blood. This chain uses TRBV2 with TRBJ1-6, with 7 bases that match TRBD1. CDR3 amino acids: CASSESGGNSPLHF. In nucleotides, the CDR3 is TGTGCCAGCAGTGAATCAGGGGGTAATTCACCCCTCCACTTT.